This T cell receptor (beta chain) originates from a study of cytomegalovirus exposure and HLA in healthy donors. Concerning this clone: Its target is not known.

Regarding the study as a whole: Sequencing likely produced, as an artifact, a cluster of highly shared sequence variants. Many donors carried some public TCRs, although rarity characterized most TCR sequences.

A multiplex PCR was run with 60 Vbeta primers and 13 Jbeta primers. Here immunoSEQ multiplex PCR was the method, and the copy in TCRdb shows in-frame clones only, minus some. The repertoire holds more than 95,000 clones, with approximately 80% as singletons. The germline V gene has CDR1 SGDLS and CDR2 YYNGEE. The CDR3 is 18 residues long. The V end was cut by 0 bases, the J end by 0 bases, with 13 bases between. The sequence derives from a man aged 50 or older in good health and CMV-seropositive. This sequence joins TRBV9 and TRBJ2-6, with D perhaps matching TRBD1 (6 bases). Material: PBMCs. The CDR3 loop is CASSVGDRPYSGANVLTF. CDR3 nucleotides: TGTGCCAGCAGCGTAGGAGACAGGCCATACTCTGGGGCCAACGTCCTGACTTTC.